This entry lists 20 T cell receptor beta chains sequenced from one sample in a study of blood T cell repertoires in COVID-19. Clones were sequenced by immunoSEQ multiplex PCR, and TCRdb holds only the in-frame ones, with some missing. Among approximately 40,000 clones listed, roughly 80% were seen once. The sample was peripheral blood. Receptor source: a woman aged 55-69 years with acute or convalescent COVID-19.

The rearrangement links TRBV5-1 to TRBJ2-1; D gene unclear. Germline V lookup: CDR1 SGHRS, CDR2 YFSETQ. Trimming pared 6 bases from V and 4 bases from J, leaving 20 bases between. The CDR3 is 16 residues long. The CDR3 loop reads CASNSAPTRNYNEQFF. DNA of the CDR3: TGCGCCAGCAATTCCGCCCCGACTCGGAATTACAATGAGCAGTTCTTC. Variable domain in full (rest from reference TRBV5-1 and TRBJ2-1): KAGVTQTPRYLIKTRGQQVTLSCSPISGHRSVSWYQQTPGQGLQFLFEYFSETQRNKGNFPGRFSGRQFSNSRSEMNVSTLELGDSALYLCASNSAPTRNYNEQFFGPGTRLTVL.

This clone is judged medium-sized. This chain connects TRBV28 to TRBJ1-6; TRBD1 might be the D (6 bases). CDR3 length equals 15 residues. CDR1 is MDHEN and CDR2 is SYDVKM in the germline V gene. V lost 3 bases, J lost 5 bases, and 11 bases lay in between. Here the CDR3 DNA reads TGTGCCAGCAGTTTCGTTCGGACAGATAATTCACCCCTCCACTTT. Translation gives CASSFVRTDNSPLHF.

As DNA, the CDR3 is TGTGCCTGGAGTGTAAAGGGGATGGTGCACGGCAATCAGCCCCAGCATTTT. Translated, it gives CAWSVKGMVHGNQPQHF. The V gene is TRBV30, the J gene TRBJ1-5, with D maybe TRBD1 (5 bases). V gave up 0 bases and J gave up 2 bases, with 17 bases separating them. This CDR3 comprises 17 residues. Looked up from germline, CDR1 is GTSNPN and CDR2 is SVGIG (reference sequence).

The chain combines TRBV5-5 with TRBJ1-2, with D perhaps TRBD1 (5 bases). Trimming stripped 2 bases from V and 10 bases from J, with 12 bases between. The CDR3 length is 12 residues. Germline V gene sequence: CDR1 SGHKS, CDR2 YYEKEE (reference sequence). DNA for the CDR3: TGTGCCAGCAGCTTTTCGGCAGGGTCCTACACCTTC. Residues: CASSFSAGSYTF.

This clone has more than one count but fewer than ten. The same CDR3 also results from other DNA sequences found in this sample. The CDR3 here is CAWSRGNYGYTF. The CDR3 bases are TGTGCCTGGAGCCGAGGAAACTATGGCTACACCTTC. The rearrangement joins TRBV30 to TRBJ1-2, with unresolved D. CDR3 size: 12 residues. Trimming pared 3 bases from V and 2 bases from J, leaving 7 bases between. Germline V gene data show CDR1 as GTSNPN and CDR2 as SVGIG (reference sequence).

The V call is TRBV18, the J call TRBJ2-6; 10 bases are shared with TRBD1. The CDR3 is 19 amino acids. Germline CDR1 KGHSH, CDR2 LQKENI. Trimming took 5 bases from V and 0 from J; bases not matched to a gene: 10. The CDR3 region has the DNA TGTGCCAGCTCAAAAGTAACGGGACAGGGGCCCTCTGGGGCCAACGTCCTGACTTTC. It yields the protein CASSKVTGQGPSGANVLTF.

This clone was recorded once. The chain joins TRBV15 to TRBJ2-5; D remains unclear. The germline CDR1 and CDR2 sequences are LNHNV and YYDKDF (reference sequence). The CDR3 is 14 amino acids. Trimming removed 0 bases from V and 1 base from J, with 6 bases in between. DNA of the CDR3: TGTGCCACCAGCAGAGATTACTTCCAAGAGACCCAGTACTTC. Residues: CATSRDYFQETQYF.

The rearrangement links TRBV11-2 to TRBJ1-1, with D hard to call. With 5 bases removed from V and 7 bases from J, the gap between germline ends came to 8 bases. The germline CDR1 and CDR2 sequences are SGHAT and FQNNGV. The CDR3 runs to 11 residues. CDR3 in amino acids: CASSRHSEAFF. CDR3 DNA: TGTGCCAGCAGCCGCCACAGTGAAGCTTTCTTT.

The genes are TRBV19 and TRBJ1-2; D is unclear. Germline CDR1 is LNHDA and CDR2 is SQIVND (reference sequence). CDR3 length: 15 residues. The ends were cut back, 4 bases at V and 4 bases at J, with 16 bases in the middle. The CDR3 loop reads CASSRLEIQRYGYTF. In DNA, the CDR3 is TGTGCCAGTAGTAGGTTGGAGATTCAACGCTATGGCTACACCTTC.

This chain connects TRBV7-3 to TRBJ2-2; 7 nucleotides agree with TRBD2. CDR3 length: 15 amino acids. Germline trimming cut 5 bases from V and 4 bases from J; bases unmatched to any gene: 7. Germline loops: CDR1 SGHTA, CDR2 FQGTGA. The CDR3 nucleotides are TGTGCCAGCAGCCTAAGCGGGGAGGGCACCGGGGAGCTGTTTTTT. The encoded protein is CASSLSGEGTGELFF.

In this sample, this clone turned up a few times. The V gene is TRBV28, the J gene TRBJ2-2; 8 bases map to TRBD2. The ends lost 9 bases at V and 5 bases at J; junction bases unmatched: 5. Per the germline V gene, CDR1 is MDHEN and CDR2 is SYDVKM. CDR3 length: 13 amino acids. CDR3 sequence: CASELADTGELFF. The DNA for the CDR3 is TGTGCCAGTGAACTAGCGGATACCGGGGAGCTGTTTTTT.

CDR3 sequence (DNA): TGTGCCAGCAGCTCAGACAGCAGGAACACTGAAGCTTTCTTT. This translates into CASSSDSRNTEAFF. V and J are TRBV7-2 and TRBJ1-1; TRBD1 might be the D (5 bases). V shed 4 bases and J shed 1 base, with 10 bases lying between them. Germline V gene sequence: CDR1 SGHTA, CDR2 FQGNSA. The CDR3 runs to 14 residues.

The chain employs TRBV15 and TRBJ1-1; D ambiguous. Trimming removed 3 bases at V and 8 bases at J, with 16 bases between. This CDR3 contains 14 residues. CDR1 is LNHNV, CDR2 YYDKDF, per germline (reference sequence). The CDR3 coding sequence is TGTGCCACCAGCAGCAGATCGGGAGGTTTGGAAGCTTTCTTT. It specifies CATSSRSGGLEAFF.

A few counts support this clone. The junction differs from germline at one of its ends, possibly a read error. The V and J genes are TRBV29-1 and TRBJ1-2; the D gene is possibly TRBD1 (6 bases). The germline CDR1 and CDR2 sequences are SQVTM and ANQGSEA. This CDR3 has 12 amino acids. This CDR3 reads CSVPLTGLRPAF. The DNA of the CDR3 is TGCAGCGTCCCCCTGACAGGCCTCCGCCCCGCCTTC.

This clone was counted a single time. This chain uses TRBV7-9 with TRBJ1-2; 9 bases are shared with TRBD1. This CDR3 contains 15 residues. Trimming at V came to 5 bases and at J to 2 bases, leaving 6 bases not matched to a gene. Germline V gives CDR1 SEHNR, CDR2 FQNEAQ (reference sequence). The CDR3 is CASSSNRGRNYGYTF. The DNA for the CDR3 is TGTGCCAGCAGCAGCAACAGGGGGCGCAACTATGGCTACACCTTC.

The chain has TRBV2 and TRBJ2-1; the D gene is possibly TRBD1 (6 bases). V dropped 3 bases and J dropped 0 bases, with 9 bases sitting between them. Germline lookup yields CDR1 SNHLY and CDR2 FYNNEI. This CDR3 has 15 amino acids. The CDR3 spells CASSDGGSSYNEQFF. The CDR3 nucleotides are TGTGCCAGCAGTGATGGGGGCAGCTCCTACAATGAGCAGTTCTTC. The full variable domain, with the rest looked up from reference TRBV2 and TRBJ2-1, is EPEVTQTPSHQVTQMGQEVILRCVPISNHLYFYWYRQILGQKVEFLVSFYNNEISEKSEIFDDQFSVERPDGSNFTLKIRSTKLEDSAMYFCASSDGGSSYNEQFFGPGTRLTVL.

CDR3 sequence: CASSTIDRVYLSRSEAFF. CDR3 bases: TGTGCCAGCAGCACCATAGACCGGGTTTACCTATCGCGGTCTGAAGCTTTCTTT. The rearrangement links TRBV7-9 to TRBJ1-1; D ambiguous. This CDR3 has 18 residues. Trimming removed 5 bases from V and 6 bases from J, with 28 bases in between. The germline V gene encodes CDR1 SEHNR and CDR2 FQNEAQ (reference sequence).

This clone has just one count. The CDR3 spells CASSLEAATYNEQFF. The CDR3 region has the DNA TGCGCCAGCAGCTTGGAGGCAGCGACTTACAATGAGCAGTTCTTC. This chain links TRBV5-1 with TRBJ2-1, with D hard to call. Per the germline V gene, CDR1 is SGHRS and CDR2 is YFSETQ. Trimming left V 0 bases short and J 4 bases short, with 11 bases between. The CDR3 has 15 amino acids.

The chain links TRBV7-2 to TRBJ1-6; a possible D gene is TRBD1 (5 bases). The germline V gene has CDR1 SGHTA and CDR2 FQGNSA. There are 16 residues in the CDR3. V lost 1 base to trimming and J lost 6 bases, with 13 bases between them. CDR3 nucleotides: TGTGCCAGCAGCTTAGAACAGGTCGGGTTTAATTCACCCCTCCACTTT. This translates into CASSLEQVGFNSPLHF.

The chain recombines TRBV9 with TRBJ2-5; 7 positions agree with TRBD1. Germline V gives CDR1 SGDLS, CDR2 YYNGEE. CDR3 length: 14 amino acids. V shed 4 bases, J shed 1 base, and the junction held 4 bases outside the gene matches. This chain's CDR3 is CASSTGTAQETQYF. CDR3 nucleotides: TGTGCCAGCAGCACGGGGACAGCCCAAGAGACCCAGTACTTC.